Described below is a single T cell receptor beta chain sequence and its context. This sample stems from a study of blood T cell repertoires in COVID-19. As for the study in general: Donors in the United States, Italy and Spain gave samples during acute or convalescent COVID-19.

Authors' analysis steps: By means of reference gene primer amplification, nucleated cell counts were estimated. Sequencing used immunoSEQ multiplex PCR; TCRdb keeps in-frame clones, though not all of them. V and J calls plus clone size are reproduced from that table; the DNA served to infer D and trimming. The sample holds about 210,000 clones, about 79% seen once. The source of this sequence is a man between 50 and 59 years old with active or convalescent COVID-19. Sequenced sample: peripheral blood.

Here the CDR3 reads CASSQVVQGRWETQYF. The DNA for the CDR3 is TGTGCCAGCAGCCAAGTGGTGCAGGGTCGATGGGAGACCCAGTACTTC. The chain joins TRBV4-2 to TRBJ2-5; possible D gene TRBD1, 5 bases. The CDR3 runs to 16 residues. Looked up from germline, CDR1 is LGHNA and CDR2 is YNFKEQ. Trimming shortened V by 1 base and J by 5 bases, and 17 bases separated the two germline ends.